Described below is a single TCR beta chain sequence and its context. This sample is drawn from a study of cytomegalovirus exposure and HLA in healthy donors. The PCR was carried out with 60 Vbeta primers and 13 Jbeta primers. Some clones are missing from TCRdb's copy, which holds only in-frame ones; the method was immunoSEQ multiplex PCR. Counted here are about 130,000 clones, about three quarters occurring once; the ten biggest clones make up roughly 4.2%. The germline V and J ends were trimmed by 2 bases and 1 base, with 8 bases remaining between them. The CDR3 runs 14 residues. Germline-derived CDR1 and CDR2 are MNHEY and SVGAGI.

The material sequenced was PBMCs. The rearrangement uses TRBV6-5 and TRBJ1-1, with D tentatively TRBD1 (5 bases). The sequence derives from a male donor in good health and CMV-seronegative. DNA of the CDR3: TGTGCCAGCAGTTACACAACAGGGAACACTGAAGCTTTCTTT. Translating it yields CASSYTTGNTEAFF.